Listed below are T cell receptor beta chains from one sample, sequenced in a study of cytomegalovirus exposure and HLA in healthy donors. Some clones are missing from TCRdb's copy, which holds only in-frame ones; the method was immunoSEQ multiplex PCR. This table holds fewer than 250,000 clones, around 85% found once. The source material was PBMCs. All receptors come from a human donor in good health. Both conserved end residues are trimmed from each CDR3. Expanded clones are given a class, and other clones once, few, many or no size at all.

len: 10
abundance: .
v_gene: TRBV2
j_gene: TRBJ2-1
CDR3aa: ASSAGLPEQF

len: 12
abundance: few
v_gene: TRBV2
j_gene: TRBJ1-1
CDR3aa: ASSEVGGDTEAF

len: 12
abundance: .
v_gene: TRBV2
j_gene: TRBJ2-2
CDR3aa: ASSQRDMAGELF

len: 11
abundance: .
v_gene: TRBV29-1
j_gene: TRBJ2-6
CDR3aa: SVQYSGANVLT

len: 10
abundance: few
v_gene: TRBV7-6
j_gene: TRBJ1-1
CDR3aa: ASSSNNTEAF

len: 14
abundance: .
v_gene: TRBV7-9
j_gene: TRBJ1-2
CDR3aa: SSSPPTGHILRGYT

len: 14
abundance: once
v_gene: TRBV4-2
j_gene: TRBJ2-5
CDR3aa: ASSQGIIAGGETQY

len: 13
abundance: .
v_gene: TRBV5-5
j_gene: TRBJ2-1
CDR3aa: ASSLVLVVHNEQF

len: 12
abundance: .
v_gene: TRBV21-1
j_gene: TRBJ2-7
CDR3aa: ASSNSTETYEQY

len: 13
abundance: once
v_gene: TRBV6-6
j_gene: TRBJ2-7
CDR3aa: ASRPRQEENYEQY

len: 12
abundance: .
v_gene: TRBV19
j_gene: TRBJ2-5
CDR3aa: ASRSQRGWETQY

len: 13
abundance: .
v_gene: TRBV27
j_gene: TRBJ2-3
CDR3aa: ASSLLDTSTDTQY

len: 10
abundance: .
v_gene: TRBV5-1
j_gene: TRBJ2-7
CDR3aa: ASSPGKVGQY

len: 12
abundance: .
v_gene: TRBV19
j_gene: TRBJ2-7
CDR3aa: ASSGGQGTNEQY

len: 12
abundance: .
v_gene: TRBV7-8
j_gene: TRBJ2-2
CDR3aa: ASTTGRGTGELF

len: 14
abundance: .
v_gene: TRBV4-2
j_gene: TRBJ1-2
CDR3aa: ASSLLQGGKDYGYT

len: 14
abundance: .
v_gene: TRBV9
j_gene: TRBJ2-3
CDR3aa: ASSARREGLSDTQY

len: 14
abundance: once
v_gene: TRBV9
j_gene: TRBJ1-3
CDR3aa: ASSVQEGGYGNTIY

len: 16
abundance: .
v_gene: TRBV28
j_gene: TRBJ1-1
CDR3aa: ASSWGSEGLPMGTEAF

len: 13
abundance: once
v_gene: TRBV7-6
j_gene: TRBJ2-1
CDR3aa: ASSAGTSSYNEQF

len: 14
abundance: once
v_gene: TRBV19
j_gene: TRBJ2-7
CDR3aa: ASNRGPAGLRDEQY

len: 11
abundance: few
v_gene: TRBV10-3
j_gene: TRBJ2-7
CDR3aa: AISAGLAGEQY

len: 14
abundance: .
v_gene: TRBV7-8
j_gene: TRBJ2-3
CDR3aa: ASSLWASGRTDTQY

len: 12
abundance: .
v_gene: TRBV6-1
j_gene: TRBJ2-7
CDR3aa: ASTRDRGSYEQY

len: 13
abundance: .
v_gene: TRBV4-2
j_gene: TRBJ2-1
CDR3aa: ASSHDPGGDNEQF

len: 12
abundance: .
v_gene: TRBV6-5
j_gene: TRBJ2-3
CDR3aa: ASRHQGAYDTQY

len: 14
abundance: .
v_gene: TRBV7-8
j_gene: TRBJ2-1
CDR3aa: ASSPSRLVEYNEQF

len: 13
abundance: .
v_gene: TRBV2
j_gene: TRBJ2-7
CDR3aa: ASSEASSGSYEQY

len: 9
abundance: .
v_gene: TRBV29-1
j_gene: TRBJ1-1
CDR3aa: SVKRGQEAF

len: 9
abundance: .
v_gene: TRBV28
j_gene: TRBJ2-2
CDR3aa: ASTWSGELF

len: 12
abundance: .
v_gene: TRBV10-3
j_gene: TRBJ2-3
CDR3aa: AILAGQNTDTQY

len: 12
abundance: .
v_gene: TRBV18
j_gene: TRBJ2-5
CDR3aa: ASSPLDSQETQY

len: 13
abundance: once
v_gene: TRBV5-4
j_gene: TRBJ2-2
CDR3aa: ASSTGTGWPGELF

len: 18
abundance: .
v_gene: TRBV5-4
j_gene: TRBJ2-6
CDR3aa: ASSLEGRGGGPSGANVLT

len: 12
abundance: .
v_gene: TRBV6-6
j_gene: TRBJ2-5
CDR3aa: ASSGTGLLGPQY

len: 14
abundance: .
v_gene: TRBV18
j_gene: TRBJ2-1
CDR3aa: ASSLGLAGVHNEQF

len: 14
abundance: .
v_gene: TRBV27
j_gene: TRBJ2-7
CDR3aa: ASSKAPGLRSYEQY

len: 14
abundance: .
v_gene: TRBV1
j_gene: TRBJ1-1
CDR3aa: TSSPVLESLNTEAF

len: 14
abundance: .
v_gene: TRBV5-4
j_gene: TRBJ2-3
CDR3aa: ASSSLAGGITDTQY

len: 10
abundance: .
v_gene: TRBV30
j_gene: TRBJ2-3
CDR3aa: AWSGQSSMQY

len: 13
abundance: once
v_gene: TRBV7-2
j_gene: TRBJ2-1
CDR3aa: ASSLQWAANNEQF

len: 12
abundance: .
v_gene: TRBV5-4
j_gene: TRBJ2-5
CDR3aa: ASSLEAAQETQY

len: 12
abundance: .
v_gene: TRBV4-1
j_gene: TRBJ2-3
CDR3aa: ASSPADRPDTQY

len: 12
abundance: .
v_gene: TRBV7-2
j_gene: TRBJ1-6
CDR3aa: ASSLLTGFSPLH

len: 13
abundance: .
v_gene: TRBV19
j_gene: TRBJ1-4
CDR3aa: ASSSTGVGDEKLF

len: 12
abundance: .
v_gene: TRBV6-1
j_gene: TRBJ1-3
CDR3aa: ASSPWTTGNTIY

len: 11
abundance: once
v_gene: TRBV27
j_gene: TRBJ2-7
CDR3aa: ASSFPGGSEQY

len: 10
abundance: .
v_gene: TRBV2
j_gene: TRBJ2-1
CDR3aa: ASPPGDNEQF

len: 15
abundance: .
v_gene: TRBV29-1
j_gene: TRBJ2-1
CDR3aa: SVEGLADARTYNEQF

len: 11
abundance: .
v_gene: TRBV2
j_gene: TRBJ2-7
CDR3aa: ASSEEGVSEQY

len: 14
abundance: .
v_gene: TRBV5-6
j_gene: TRBJ2-3
CDR3aa: ASSFKTSGLLDTQY

len: 12
abundance: .
v_gene: TRBV30
j_gene: TRBJ1-6
CDR3aa: AWSQQGTNSPLH